One TCR beta chain is described in this entry. The data derive from a study of CD8 T cells in Susac syndrome. An amount of RNA that ranged from roughly 0.45 to 1 ug was reverse transcribed with random hexamers. Via MiXCR, TCRdb re-called the immunoSEQ multiplex PCR reads, giving one row per CDR3 protein. The sample records hundreds of thousands of distinct CDR3 sequences, 70% to 90% being singletons. V trimming: 7 bases; J trimming: 4 bases; junction bases outside the gene matches: 1. The CDR3 has 12 residues. Germline V lookup: CDR1 SQVTM, CDR2 ANQGSEA. J is TRBJ2-5 and V is TRBV29-1, with TRBD1 identical over 12 bases. This receptor was obtained from a human donor with multiple sclerosis. The sample was CD8+ T cells from PBMCs. The CDR3 sequence: CSGDRGRETQYF. In nucleotides, the CDR3 is TGCAGCGGGGACAGGGGGCGAGAGACCCAGTACTTC.